This note documents a single T cell receptor (beta chain) sequence. The source of the sample is a study of blood T cell repertoires in COVID-19. Study-level background: Acute-phase and convalescent COVID-19 samples originated in the United States, Italy and Spain.

Methods used by the authors: The authors estimated nucleated cell counts from reference gene primer amplification. Produced via immunoSEQ multiplex PCR; TCRdb's table is partial and in-frame only. The V and J calls and the clone size are those of that table, but D and trimming were determined from the DNA. Here the sample spans roughly 320,000 clones, 85% being singletons. Per germline, CDR1 GTSNPN and CDR2 SVGIG (reference sequence). The germline V and J ends were trimmed by 4 bases and 8 bases, with 12 bases remaining between them. The CDR3 covers 12 residues. The receptor was isolated from a human donor in a cohort sampled during active COVID-19. Input material: peripheral blood. V and J are TRBV30 and TRBJ2-1; maybe TRBD2 (7 bases). In DNA form, the CDR3 reads TGTGCCTGGAAGGGGGGGCCTCATGAGCAGTTCTTC. Residues: CAWKGGPHEQFF.